Below are 30 T cell receptor beta chains sequenced from a single sample in a study of cytomegalovirus exposure and HLA in healthy donors. 60 Vbeta and 13 Jbeta primers were used in PCR. Only in-frame clones appear in the TCRdb table, and some are missing; sequencing was by immunoSEQ multiplex PCR. Here the sample spans 150,000 to 200,000 clones, approximately 79% being singletons. Input material: PBMCs. The receptors here all came from a man between 40 and 49 years old in good health and CMV-seropositive.

A note on this clone: The junction and the germline gene differ at one end; a read error may be behind it. The chain recombines TRBV7-9 with TRBJ2-7; 8 bases align to TRBD2. The CDR3 is 12 amino acids. The germline V gene encodes CDR1 SEHNR and CDR2 FQNEAQ (reference sequence). The CDR3: CSSSQPGRDRYF. CDR3 bases: TGTTCCAGCAGCCAACCCGGGAGGGATAGGTACTTC. The variable domain in full, completed from reference TRBV7-9 and TRBJ2-7, reads DTGVSQNPRHKITKRGQNVTFRCDPISEHNRLYWYRQTLGQGPEFLTYFQNEAQLEKSRLLSDRFSAERPKGSFSTLEIQRTEQGDSAMYLCSSSQPGRDRYFGPGTRLTVT.

The rearrangement uses TRBV5-6 and TRBJ2-1, with a tentative D call TRBD2 (7 bases). There are 15 residues in the CDR3. V lost 1 base and J lost 9, with 17 bases in between. Germline loops: CDR1 SGHDT, CDR2 YYEEEE. The CDR3 protein is CASSLLGGGLPEQFF. The CDR3 region has the DNA TGTGCCAGCAGCTTGCTGGGGGGGGGCTTGCCTGAGCAGTTCTTC.

The chain is built from TRBV9 and TRBJ1-2; D gene unclear. Germline CDR1 and CDR2: SGDLS and YYNGEE. V lost 0 bases and J lost 8, with 11 bases in between. This CDR3 spans 13 amino acids. CDR3 residues: CASSVVSGYGYTF. The CDR3 DNA reads TGTGCCAGCAGCGTAGTTTCGGGGTACGGCTACACCTTC.

This clone was recorded a few times. V and J are TRBV2 and TRBJ2-5; 9 bases fit TRBD1. The J call could be wrong; TRBJ2-7 is a better fit for the DNA end. The CDR3 has 15 amino acids. CDR1 SNHLY and CDR2 FYNNEI come from the germline V gene. The CDR3 DNA sequence: TGTGCCAGCAGTGAAGACAGGGGGCCGAGGGACGAGCAGTACTTC. It is translated as CASSEDRGPRDEQYF.

This rearrangement joins TRBV6-5 to TRBJ1-6; D is uncertain. Trimming left V 5 bases short and J 3 bases short, with 8 bases between. Germline V gene sequence: CDR1 MNHEY, CDR2 SVGAGI. The CDR3 covers 14 residues. For the CDR3, the DNA is TGTGCCAGCAGTCCCGACATCTATAATTCACCCCTCCACTTT. Protein sequence: CASSPDIYNSPLHF.

This clone was recorded a few times. The gene calls are TRBV13 and TRBJ2-2; D uncertain. The V and J ends lost 5 bases and 2 bases respectively, with 6 bases between them. The germline CDR1 and CDR2 sequences are PRHDT and FYEKMQ (reference sequence). This CDR3 spans 13 amino acids. The CDR3 DNA reads TGTGCCAGCAGCCACACCAACACCGGGGAGCTGTTTTTT. Its translation is CASSHTNTGELFF.

This chain connects TRBV6-5 to TRBJ2-1; 9 positions match TRBD2. Germline V gene data show CDR1 as MNHEY and CDR2 as SVGAGI. Trimming removed 5 bases from V and 6 bases from J; junction bases left unmatched: 8. This CDR3 comprises 15 residues. The CDR3 spells CASSGLAKGGNEQFF. The CDR3 bases are TGTGCCAGCAGTGGACTAGCGAAGGGGGGCAATGAGCAGTTCTTC.

The V call is TRBV29-1, the J call TRBJ2-7; 7 bases are shared with TRBD1. The germline V gene has CDR1 SQVTM and CDR2 ANQGSEA. This CDR3 is 11 amino acids long. V lost 6 bases, J lost 2 bases, and 1 base stayed unmatched. The CDR3 DNA follows: TGCAGCGTCGGGACAGCCTACGAGCAGTACTTC. Translating it yields CSVGTAYEQYF.

The chain couples TRBV7-6 to TRBJ1-2; 10 positions agree with TRBD1. The CDR3 has 17 residues. Germline V gene data show CDR1 as SGHVS and CDR2 as FNYEAQ. The V segment lost 4 bases and the J segment 8 bases; nucleotides outside the gene matches: 16. CDR3 sequence: CASSSKPGQGGMWGYTF. The DNA of the CDR3 is TGTGCCAGCAGCTCTAAACCAGGACAGGGGGGTATGTGGGGCTACACCTTC.

The chain is built from TRBV6-6 and TRBJ2-5, with TRBD2 matching 8 bases. Germline CDR1 and CDR2: MNHNY and SVGAGI (reference sequence). The CDR3 length is 15 residues. J lost 5 bases, V lost 8 bases, and 13 bases had no gene match. For the CDR3, the DNA is TGTGCCAGCGGGGGGAGCGGGGGTCGGGGGGAGACCCAGTACTTC. This translates into CASGGSGGRGETQYF.

The chain couples TRBV4-2 to TRBJ2-5; TRBD2 matches at 15 bases. The V gene's germline CDR1 is LGHNA and CDR2 YNFKEQ. V lost 1 base, J lost 4 bases, and 1 base stayed unmatched. This CDR3 is built from 16 residues. The CDR3 coding sequence is TGTGCCAGCAGCCAAGGGACTAGCGGGGGGGGAGAGACCCAGTACTTC. It encodes CASSQGTSGGGETQYF.

The chain joins TRBV9 to TRBJ2-3, with 10 bases lining up with TRBD2. CDR1 SGDLS and CDR2 YYNGEE come from the germline V gene. V lost 2 bases, J lost 1 base, and 7 bases stayed unmatched. The length of the CDR3 is 17 residues. DNA for the CDR3: TGTGCCAGCAGCGTCGGGAGCGGGGGGGGAGGCACAGATACGCAGTATTTT. This sequence encodes CASSVGSGGGGTDTQYF. Filled out from reference TRBV9 and TRBJ2-3, the complete variable domain reads DSGVTQTPKHLITATGQRVTLRCSPRSGDLSVYWYQQSLDQGLQFLIQYYNGEERAKGNILERFSAQQFPDLHSELNLSSLELGDSALYFCASSVGSGGGGTDTQYFGPGTRLTVL.

This rearrangement joins TRBV13 to TRBJ2-7; 10 nucleotides agree with TRBD2. V shed 11 bases and J 7 bases; nucleotides not matched to a gene: 11. This CDR3 has 13 amino acids. The germline CDR1 and CDR2 sequences are PRHDT and FYEKMQ (reference sequence). In nucleotides, the CDR3 is TGTGCCCTGAGCGGGACTAGCGTGAATGAGCAGTACTTC. It encodes CALSGTSVNEQYF.

The chain carries TRBV27 and TRBJ1-5; 7 nucleotides line up with TRBD1. Germline loops: CDR1 MNHEY, CDR2 SMNVEV (reference sequence). V lost 2 bases to trimming and J lost 7 bases; unmatched junction nucleotides: 8. The CDR3 sequence is 15 residues long. The CDR3 nucleotides are TGTGCCAGCAGTTTAGACAGGGAACCAAGCCAGCCCCAGCATTTT. Its translation: CASSLDREPSQPQHF.

This clone was detected a few times. This rearrangement joins TRBV9 to TRBJ2-3; D ambiguous. CDR1 is SGDLS, CDR2 YYNGEE, per germline. Between the trimmed V and J ends, which lost 2 bases and 1 base, there was a span of 8 bases. The CDR3 has 14 residues. CDR3: CASSVVEGTDTQYF. In nucleotides, the CDR3 is TGTGCCAGCAGCGTCGTCGAGGGCACAGATACGCAGTATTTT.

The rearrangement joins TRBV10-3 to TRBJ2-5; 7 nucleotides agree with TRBD2. Germline CDR1 reads ENHRY; CDR2 reads SYGVKD. J was trimmed by 1 base and V by 3 bases; bases with no gene match: 5. CDR3 length: 15 residues. This chain's CDR3 is CAISESAGTQETQYF. DNA for the CDR3: TGTGCCATCAGTGAATCAGCGGGGACCCAAGAGACCCAGTACTTC.

This clone showed up just a few times. The gene calls are TRBV6-5 and TRBJ1-2; TRBD1 aligns across 7 bases. The CDR3 spans 16 residues. Germline values: CDR1 MNHEY, CDR2 SVGAGI. The ends lost 2 bases at V and 6 bases at J; junction bases unmatched: 12. The CDR3 DNA reads as TGTGCCAGCAGTTACGCCAGTTGGGGACAGTCCCATGGCTACACCTTC. Its protein product is CASSYASWGQSHGYTF.

The chain couples TRBV5-1 to TRBJ1-2; 9 nucleotides align to TRBD1. The trim removed 4 bases at V and 7 bases at J, leaving 14 bases unmatched. This CDR3 is 16 amino acids long. Germline V gene lookup returns CDR1 SGHRS and CDR2 YFSETQ. CDR3 DNA sequence: TGCGCCAGCAGCGCCCACGGACAGGGGATGAGGGCTGGCTACACCTTC. Translation gives CASSAHGQGMRAGYTF. The whole variable domain, filled in from reference TRBV5-1 and TRBJ1-2, reads KAGVTQTPRYLIKTRGQQVTLSCSPISGHRSVSWYQQTPGQGLQFLFEYFSETQRNKGNFPGRFSGRQFSNSRSEMNVSTLELGDSALYLCASSAHGQGMRAGYTFGSGTRLTVV.

A few counts support this clone. The chain combines TRBV11-2 with TRBJ1-6; D is perhaps TRBD1 (5 bases). Looked up from germline, CDR1 is SGHAT and CDR2 is FQNNGV. V was trimmed by 5 bases and J by 2 bases, leaving 16 bases between them. CDR3 length equals 17 residues. This chain's CDR3 is CASSRIGGSPYNSPLHF. The CDR3 nucleotides read TGTGCCAGCAGCCGAATCGGGGGATCCCCCTATAATTCACCCCTCCACTTT.

This rearrangement joins TRBV4-2 to TRBJ1-4; 7 bases are a match to TRBD1. Germline V gives CDR1 LGHNA, CDR2 YNFKEQ. The junction had 6 bases not matched to a gene; V was cut back by 1 base and J by 7 bases. The CDR3 has 15 amino acids. The CDR3 bases are TGTGCCAGCAGCCAAGGTGGAGGGGGCGGTGAAAAACTGTTTTTT. This sequence encodes CASSQGGGGGEKLFF.

The gene calls are TRBV5-1 and TRBJ2-2, with 7 nucleotides matching TRBD2. The CDR3 extends over 16 amino acids. Trimming cost V 4 bases and J 0 bases; bases outside gene matches: 6. Germline V gene data show CDR1 as SGHRS and CDR2 as YFSETQ. CDR3 residues: CASSLRGGSNTGELFF. CDR3 nucleotides: TGCGCCAGCAGCCTGAGGGGAGGGTCGAACACCGGGGAGCTGTTTTTT.

The rearrangement links TRBV29-1 to TRBJ2-2, with 7 bases matching TRBD2. From germline, CDR1 is SQVTM and CDR2 ANQGSEA. Unmatched junction bases numbered 6, after V lost 7 bases and J lost 1 base. The CDR3 spans 14 residues. CDR3 nucleotides: TGCAGCGGAACCGGGACTATGAACACCGGGGAGCTGTTTTTT. This sequence encodes CSGTGTMNTGELFF.

The CDR3 DNA follows: TGTGCCAGCAGTCGACTTGGGACAGGGGACTATGGCTACACCTTC. This gives the protein CASSRLGTGDYGYTF. The chain employs TRBV28 and TRBJ1-2; 10 nucleotides line up with TRBD1. The V gene's germline CDR1 is MDHEN and CDR2 SYDVKM. The CDR3 totals 15 residues. Trimming at V came to 5 bases and at J to 3 bases, leaving 6 bases not matched to a gene.

V usage is TRBV9 and J usage is TRBJ1-1, with TRBD1 identical over 7 bases. This CDR3 has 17 amino acids. V dropped 4 bases and J dropped 0; count of bases not matched to a gene: 12. Germline CDR1 reads SGDLS; CDR2 reads YYNGEE. CDR3 protein: CASSHGTAPPMNTEAFF. The CDR3 DNA reads as TGTGCCAGCAGCCACGGGACAGCCCCACCAATGAACACTGAAGCTTTCTTT.

The chain carries TRBV6-1 and TRBJ2-2, with D possibly being TRBD2 (5 bases). V was clipped by 0 bases and J by 2 bases, with 13 bases between them. The V gene's germline CDR1 is MNHNS and CDR2 SASEGT. This CDR3 is built from 17 residues. CDR3 residues: CASSEARGLYNTGELFF. The CDR3 region has the DNA TGTGCCAGCAGTGAAGCCCGCGGGTTGTATAACACCGGGGAGCTGTTTTTT.

DNA of the CDR3: TGTGCCACCGACGGGCGGGGGCCCTACAATGAGCAGTTCTTC. It encodes CATDGRGPYNEQFF. This chain joins TRBV19 and TRBJ2-1, with a tentative D call TRBD2 (7 bases). CDR1 is LNHDA and CDR2 is SQIVND in the germline V gene (reference sequence). The CDR3 runs to 14 residues. V gave up 10 bases and J gave up 2 bases, with 15 bases separating them.

J is TRBJ2-7 and V is TRBV7-8; no definite D call. V shed 1 base and J shed 2 bases, with 6 bases lying between them. Germline CDR1 SGHVS, CDR2 FQNEAQ. The CDR3 has 13 residues. CDR3 protein: CASSLVSAYEQYF. The CDR3 DNA sequence: TGTGCCAGCAGCTTAGTATCGGCCTACGAGCAGTACTTC.

V is TRBV6-1 and J is TRBJ1-1; D not resolved. V gave up 8 bases and J gave up 6 bases, with 10 bases separating them. The CDR3 has 11 amino acids. CDR1 and CDR2 (germline): MNHNS, SASEGT. Here the CDR3 reads CASYFLPEAFF. DNA of the CDR3: TGTGCCAGCTACTTTCTCCCTGAAGCTTTCTTT.

The genes are TRBV2 and TRBJ2-3; tentatively, D is TRBD2 (5 bases). The germline V gene encodes CDR1 SNHLY and CDR2 FYNNEI. The CDR3 is 14 amino acids. Trimming left V 8 bases short and J 3 bases short, with 15 bases between. CDR3 in amino acids: CASARTQATDTQYF. DNA of the CDR3: TGTGCCAGCGCAAGGACTCAAGCGACAGATACGCAGTATTTT.

The chain links TRBV6-5 to TRBJ1-1; the D gene is possibly TRBD1 (5 bases). V lost 7 bases and J 8 bases, leaving 17 bases between the germline ends. CDR3 length: 13 amino acids. CDR1 is MNHEY, CDR2 SVGAGI, per germline. CDR3 amino acids: CASIPQPDKEAFF. The CDR3 bases are TGTGCCAGCATCCCTCAGCCGGACAAGGAAGCTTTCTTT.